Each of the 10 T cell receptor beta chains below was sequenced from the same sample in a study of patients and donors after allogeneic stem cell transplantation. TCRdb independently ran MiXCR on the RT-PCR reads; one entry per CDR3 protein. The sample has 410,000 or so distinct CDR3 sequences; more than 15% are singletons. Sequencing was performed on blood, either unsorted or a sorted T cell fraction (not recorded which). The receptors stem from a human donor who was either an allogeneic HSCT recipient or a stem cell or donor lymphocyte infusion donor (not recorded which). It is not recorded whose cells these are; they may come from a transplant donor.

There are a few counts of this clonotype. V and J are TRBV7-6 and TRBJ2-7; 8 bases fit TRBD2. Germline CDR1 is SGHVS and CDR2 is FNYEAQ. The CDR3 totals 16 residues. Trimming took 1 base from V and 5 from J; bases not matched to a gene: 10. The CDR3 sequence: CASSLERSGGANEQYF. The CDR3 nucleotides are TGTGCCAGCAGCTTAGAGAGATCGGGAGGGGCAAACGAGCAGTACTTC.

The chain employs TRBV7-9 and TRBJ1-2; D is uncertain. In germline, CDR1 is SEHNR, CDR2 FQNEAQ (reference sequence). V was pared by 1 base and J by 0 bases, with 15 bases between. The CDR3 is 17 residues long. In DNA form, the CDR3 reads TGTGCCAGCAGCTTAGTTCAAGGAGACACTACTAACTATGGCTACACCTTC. The encoded protein is CASSLVQGDTTNYGYTF.

This clonotype came up many times. This rearrangement joins TRBV12-3 or TRBV12-4 to TRBJ2-4; no reliable D call. This CDR3 comprises 14 residues. V was pared by 0 bases and J by 3 bases, with 6 bases between. CDR3 protein: CASSLARGKNIQYF. CDR3 nucleotides: TGTGCCAGCAGTTTAGCTAGAGGCAAAAACATTCAGTACTTC.

This clonotype has more than one count but fewer than ten. V gene TRBV5-6 combines with J gene TRBJ1-6; 12 positions match TRBD1. The germline CDR1 and CDR2 sequences are SGHDT and YYEEEE. The CDR3 has 15 amino acids. V lost 7 bases to trimming and J lost 10 bases; unmatched junction nucleotides: 9. The CDR3 sequence is CASSGTGGKRSPLHF. Here the CDR3 DNA reads TGTGCCAGCTCTGGGACAGGGGGCAAGAGGTCACCCCTCCACTTT.

This clonotype was found a few times. The rearrangement joins TRBV21-1 to TRBJ2-3; the table gives TRBD2 as D, unverified against the DNA. TRBV21-1 is a recognized pseudogene. This CDR3 region has 16 residues. CDR3 in amino acids: CASSKARATSTDTQYF. Written as DNA, the CDR3 is TGTGCCAGCAGCAAAGCGAGGGCAACTAGCACAGATACGCAGTATTTT.

The rearrangement joins TRBV7-9 to TRBJ2-3, with 11 bases aligning to TRBD2. V was clipped by 4 bases and J by 5 bases; unmatched bases: 11. Germline lookup yields CDR1 SEHNR and CDR2 FQNEAQ (reference sequence). The CDR3 is 17 residues long. CDR3 amino acids: CASSSPLAGGPQDTQYF. For the CDR3, the DNA is TGTGCCAGCAGCTCACCCTTAGCGGGAGGGCCTCAAGATACGCAGTATTTT.

The J gene is TRBJ1-5, the V gene TRBV6-5; D uncertain. The germline V and J ends were trimmed by 0 bases and 4 bases, with 13 bases remaining between them. The CDR3 is made up of 16 amino acids. Per the germline V gene, CDR1 is MNHEY and CDR2 is SVGAGI. CDR3 nucleotide sequence: TGTGCCAGCAGTTACTCTCCCCATCGAGGGAATCAGCCCCAGCATTTT. Residues: CASSYSPHRGNQPQHF.

This clonotype was detected only a few times. The chain recombines TRBV28 with TRBJ2-7; no firm D call. The germline gives CDR1 MDHEN, CDR2 SYDVKM. Between the trimmed V and J ends, which lost 6 bases and 6 bases, there was a span of 9 bases. CDR3 length: 11 residues. The CDR3 reads CASSLKGEQYF. CDR3 coding DNA: TGTGCCAGCAGCCTCAAAGGCGAGCAGTACTTC.

This clonotype was counted at least ten times. The chain has TRBV29-1 and TRBJ1-2; a possible D gene is TRBD1 (5 bases). The CDR3 loop spans 14 amino acids. V was pared by 4 bases and J by 0 bases, with 12 bases between. Germline V CDR1 and CDR2: SQVTM, ANQGSEA. The CDR3 DNA is TGCAGCGTTGTCTCGGGGACCCCTAACTATGGCTACACCTTC. Encoded protein: CSVVSGTPNYGYTF. The full variable domain, completed using reference TRBV29-1 and TRBJ1-2, is SAVISQKPSRDICQRGTSLTIQCQVDSQVTMMFWYRQQPGQSLTLIATANQGSEATYESGFVIDKFPISRPNLTFSTLTVSNMSPEDSSIYLCSVVSGTPNYGYTFGSGTRLTVV.

V is TRBV27 and J is TRBJ2-7; D may correspond to TRBD1 or TRBD2 (5 bases each). This CDR3 contains 13 residues. Germline V gene data show CDR1 as MNHEY and CDR2 as SMNVEV (reference sequence). The V gene lost 6 bases and the J gene lost 3 bases, with 12 bases spanning the gap. CDR3 sequence (DNA): TGTGCCAGCAGAGGGGAGACTAACTACGAGCAGTACTTC. It is translated as CASRGETNYEQYF.